This T cell receptor beta chain is drawn from a study of OX40 agonist ivuxolimab in advanced cancers. Study-wide findings and caveats: At 0.1 to 3.0 mg/kg, clonal expansion of CD4+ and CD8+ blood T cells had occurred by week 6.

Only in-frame clones appear in the TCRdb table, and some are missing; sequencing was by immunoSEQ multiplex PCR. The table has tens of thousands of clones, roughly nine tenths seen once. Turning to this clone: Its antigen is as yet unknown.

This CDR3 comprises 17 residues. This rearrangement joins TRBV21-1 to TRBJ2-5. TRBV21-1 counts as a pseudogene. The sequence was obtained from an adult with an advanced solid tumor such as melanoma, head and neck, liver or kidney cancer. This specimen was CD4+ or CD8+ T cells sorted from blood, taken in a trial of the OX40 agonist ivuxolimab. The CDR3 is CASSKKRPGGFQKTQYF. The DNA of the CDR3 is TGTGCCAGCAGCAAAAAGCGCCCGGGCGGTTTTCAGAAGACCCAGTACTTC.